The 22 T cell receptor beta chains in this list originate from one sample, sequenced in a study of multiple sclerosis patients with progressive multifocal leukoencephalopathy. Libraries were prepared by immunoSEQ multiplex PCR; TCRdb keeps only in-frame clonotypes and omits some of them. The table has around 30,000 clones, around 89% seen once. Time point noted: before natalizumab initiation. The sequenced sample was PBMCs. These TCRs come from a human donor with multiple sclerosis.

The chain has TRBV4-2 and TRBJ2-3, with D unresolved. The germline V gene has CDR1 LGHNA and CDR2 YNFKEQ. The CDR3 is made up of 16 amino acids. V was shortened by 1 base and J by 3 bases, with 14 bases between the two germline ends. The CDR3 sequence is CASSQVVQGSTDTQYF. The DNA for the CDR3 is TGTGCCAGCAGCCAAGTCGTCCAAGGCAGTACAGATACGCAGTATTTT.

The sample holds a few counts of this clone. The V call is TRBV19, the J call TRBJ2-7; D is ambiguous. V was trimmed by 3 bases and J by 8 bases, leaving 14 bases between them. The germline V gene encodes CDR1 LNHDA and CDR2 SQIVND (reference sequence). The CDR3 runs 13 residues. The CDR3 region is CASSMGHLTQQYF. The CDR3 DNA reads as TGTGCCAGTAGTATGGGTCACCTTACGCAGCAGTACTTC.

V and J are TRBV4-2 and TRBJ2-3; D possibly corresponds to TRBD1 (6 bases). Deletions cut 5 bases from V and 5 bases from J, with 14 bases between. The CDR3 has 14 residues. Germline CDR1 LGHNA, CDR2 YNFKEQ. CDR3 protein: CASSGLGRGDTQYF. For the CDR3, the DNA is TGTGCCAGCAGCGGGCTTGGCAGGGGAGATACGCAGTATTTT.

V gene TRBV7-3 combines with J gene TRBJ2-1; possible D gene TRBD2, 5 bases. The CDR3 contains 12 residues. Germline V gene data show CDR1 as SGHTA and CDR2 as FQGTGA. V lost 4 bases and J 6 bases, leaving 7 bases between the germline ends. The CDR3 here is CASSSGSNEQFF. The CDR3, as DNA: TGTGCCAGCAGCTCGGGGAGCAATGAGCAGTTCTTC.

This clone was detected once. The chain joins TRBV28 to TRBJ2-2, with D tentatively TRBD2 (5 bases). The germline V gene has CDR1 MDHEN and CDR2 SYDVKM. Trimming removed 3 bases from V and 6 bases from J, with 5 bases in between. This CDR3 has 12 residues. CDR3: CASSLGAGELFF. As DNA, the CDR3 is TGTGCCAGCAGTTTGGGAGCCGGGGAGCTGTTTTTT.

The count of this clone is one. The gene calls are TRBV28 and TRBJ2-1, with D hard to call. Germline assignment: CDR1 MDHEN and CDR2 SYDVKM. This CDR3 is built from 11 residues. V shed 3 bases and J shed 8 bases, with 5 bases lying between them. The CDR3 coding sequence is TGTGCCAGCAGTTTTATGTATGAGCAGTTCTTC. As protein: CASSFMYEQFF.

In this sample, this clone turned up once. The V call is TRBV29-1, the J call TRBJ2-2; possible D gene TRBD2, 6 bases. The CDR3 extends over 13 amino acids. The V and J ends lost 4 bases and 2 bases respectively, with 8 bases between them. Per germline, CDR1 SQVTM and CDR2 ANQGSEA. CDR3 sequence reads: CSVGRENTGELFF. The CDR3 DNA reads as TGCAGCGTTGGGCGGGAAAACACCGGGGAGCTGTTTTTT.

CDR3 residues: CASSLAGVREQFF. CDR3 DNA sequence: TGTGCCAGTAGCCTAGCGGGAGTACGGGAGCAGTTCTTC. This chain uses TRBV19 with TRBJ2-1, with TRBD2 matching over 10 bases. The CDR3 spans 13 residues. In germline, CDR1 is LNHDA, CDR2 SQIVND (reference sequence). The V segment lost 6 bases and the J segment 10 bases; nucleotides outside the gene matches: 6.

This clone has just one count. The chain joins TRBV30 to TRBJ2-6; 7 bases map to TRBD2. The germline CDR1 and CDR2 sequences are GTSNPN and SVGIG (reference sequence). This CDR3 comprises 15 residues. V was clipped by 1 base and J by 1 base; unmatched bases: 1. CDR3 sequence reads: CAWSGGGSGANVLTF. The DNA for the CDR3 is TGTGCCTGGAGTGGGGGGGGGTCTGGGGCCAACGTCCTGACTTTC.

This chain connects TRBV5-1 to TRBJ2-3; TRBD2 matches at 7 bases. The V and J ends lost 4 bases and 3 bases, in that order; junction bases with no gene match: 5. The CDR3 consists of 14 residues. Germline V gene data show CDR1 as SGHRS and CDR2 as YFSETQ. CDR3 in amino acids: CASSPGGSTDTQYF. The CDR3, as DNA: TGCGCCAGCAGCCCGGGCGGGAGTACAGATACGCAGTATTTT.

V and J are TRBV28 and TRBJ2-5, with D hard to call. Matching the DNA end better, TRBJ2-7 makes the J call doubtful. Germline V CDR1 and CDR2: MDHEN, SYDVKM. The CDR3 totals 14 residues. CDR3 sequence reads: CASSSDHSSYEQYF. CDR3 bases: TGTGCCAGCAGTTCGGACCACTCCTCCTACGAGCAGTACTTC.

This clone was observed a few times. The CDR3 spells CASSLTSGRNNEQFF. The CDR3, as DNA: TGCGCCAGCAGCCTCACTAGCGGGAGGAACAATGAGCAGTTCTTC. The V and J genes are TRBV4-3 and TRBJ2-1, with 12 bases fitting TRBD2. The ends lost 4 bases at V and 5 bases at J; junction bases unmatched: 3. Per the germline V gene, CDR1 is LGHNA and CDR2 is YSLEER. This CDR3 comprises 15 residues.

The genes are TRBV7-9 and TRBJ2-1, with unresolved D. V lost 5 bases to trimming and J lost 0 bases, with 8 bases between them. The CDR3 has 14 amino acids. Germline V gives CDR1 SEHNR, CDR2 FQNEAQ (reference sequence). CDR3 region: CASSPVYSYNEQFF. The DNA of the CDR3 is TGTGCCAGCAGCCCCGTCTACTCCTACAATGAGCAGTTCTTC. Based on the CDR3 plus reference TRBV7-9 and TRBJ2-1, the full variable domain is DTGVSQNPRHKITKRGQNVTFRCDPISEHNRLYWYRQTLGQGPEFLTYFQNEAQLEKSRLLSDRFSAERPKGSFSTLEIQRTEQGDSAMYLCASSPVYSYNEQFFGPGTRLTVL.

The CDR3 DNA follows: TGTGCCAGCAGCTTGATTCCGGGACTAGCGGGAACCTACGAGCAGTACTTC. Amino acids: CASSLIPGLAGTYEQYF. V and J are TRBV12-1 and TRBJ2-7; TRBD2 is the table's D call and was not checked against the DNA. TRBV12-1 is recorded as a pseudogene. The CDR3 runs 17 residues.

This chain uses TRBV7-2 with TRBJ2-1; tentative D call: TRBD2 (6 bases). With 5 bases removed from V and 4 bases from J, the gap between germline ends came to 12 bases. This CDR3 has 14 amino acids. From germline, CDR1 is SGHTA and CDR2 FQGNSA. This CDR3 is CASSPWTNYNEQFF. In nucleotides, the CDR3 is TGTGCCAGCAGCCCTTGGACTAATTACAATGAGCAGTTCTTC.

The chain couples TRBV9 to TRBJ1-1, with D perhaps TRBD1 (6 bases). Per germline, CDR1 SGDLS and CDR2 YYNGEE. This CDR3 has 13 amino acids. V was cut by 1 base and J by 5 bases, with 9 bases left in between. The CDR3 sequence is CASSVQGGTEAFF. CDR3 nucleotides: TGTGCCAGCAGCGTACAAGGGGGAACTGAAGCTTTCTTT.

The chain joins TRBV19 to TRBJ2-1; the D is unclear. Between the trimmed V and J ends, which lost 5 bases and 8 bases, there was a span of 13 bases. The germline gives CDR1 LNHDA, CDR2 SQIVND (reference sequence). This CDR3 contains 13 residues. The CDR3 region is CASSWVLNDEQFF. In nucleotides, the CDR3 is TGTGCCAGTAGTTGGGTTCTCAACGATGAGCAGTTCTTC.

The chain combines TRBV19 with TRBJ2-1; the D call may be TRBD1 or TRBD2 (5 bases each). This CDR3 comprises 13 residues. Germline values: CDR1 LNHDA, CDR2 SQIVND (reference sequence). V lost 3 bases, J lost 7 bases, and 10 bases lay in between. This CDR3 is CASSIGTANEQFF. CDR3 sequence (DNA): TGTGCCAGTAGTATTGGGACGGCTAATGAGCAGTTCTTC.

The rearrangement uses TRBV19 and TRBJ2-6; TRBD1 matches 8 bases. Germline lookup yields CDR1 LNHDA and CDR2 SQIVND (reference sequence). CDR3 length: 17 amino acids. J lost 4 bases, V lost 3 bases, and 8 bases had no gene match. The CDR3 coding sequence is TGTGCCAGTAGTATTAGCAGGGGGCTAACCGGGGCCAACGTCCTGACTTTC. The encoded protein is CASSISRGLTGANVLTF.

The chain links TRBV2 to TRBJ2-5, with D tentatively TRBD2 (6 bases). Trimming cost V 4 bases and J 5 bases, with 14 bases left between them. Germline V gene sequence: CDR1 SNHLY, CDR2 FYNNEI. This CDR3 has 14 amino acids. In DNA, the CDR3 is TGTGCCAGCAGTGTTCTTCGGGAGCAGGAGACCCAGTACTTC. As protein: CASSVLREQETQYF.

Concerning this clone itself: Additional DNA sequences in this sample encode the identical CDR3. The V call is TRBV19, the J call TRBJ1-2; D remains ambiguous. Germline CDR1 reads LNHDA; CDR2 reads SQIVND (reference sequence). Trimming cost V 8 bases and J 0 bases, with 22 bases left between them. CDR3 length: 17 amino acids. In DNA, the CDR3 is TGTGCCAGTTTTTCCCGAAACGGGCCGCAGCCTAACTATGGCTACACCTTC. This encodes CASFSRNGPQPNYGYTF.

The V and J genes are TRBV9 and TRBJ1-1; D remains unclear. The CDR3 runs to 14 residues. The V end was cut by 4 bases, the J end by 3 bases, with 13 bases between. Looked up from germline, CDR1 is SGDLS and CDR2 is YYNGEE. CDR3 residues: CASSTGRSYTEAFF. The CDR3 DNA is TGTGCCAGCAGCACCGGACGGAGTTACACTGAAGCTTTCTTT.